The 32 T cell receptor beta chains below come from one sample, sequenced in a study of identical twins. Via MiXCR, TCRdb re-called the 5' RACE reads, giving one row per CDR3 protein. The top ten clones hold about 0.3% of a sample with roughly 1,500,000 distinct CDR3 sequences, 32% of them seen once. The sample was cord blood. The receptor source for this set is a newborn girl in good health.

The V call is TRBV9, the J call TRBJ2-3; 9 bases map to TRBD1. Germline CDR1 is SGDLS and CDR2 is YYNGEE. The CDR3 totals 17 residues. The trim removed 3 bases at V and 0 bases at J, leaving 8 bases unmatched. The CDR3: CASSARDRAPSTDTQYF. CDR3 sequence (DNA): TGTGCCAGCAGCGCCCGGGACAGGGCCCCTAGCACAGATACGCAGTATTTT.

This clonotype was detected only a few times. V gene TRBV5-1 combines with J gene TRBJ2-1; 8 bases agree with TRBD2. Germline V gene data show CDR1 as SGHRS and CDR2 as YFSETQ. The CDR3 has 16 residues. V shed 4 bases, J shed 2 bases, and the junction held 8 bases outside the gene matches. In DNA form, the CDR3 reads TGCGCCAGCAGCCCCCCCACTAGCGGCACCTACAATGAGCAGTTCTTC. The encoded protein is CASSPPTSGTYNEQFF.

This clonotype was detected many times. The J gene is TRBJ1-1, the V gene TRBV12-3 or TRBV12-4, with 9 positions matching TRBD1. This CDR3 contains 14 residues. Trimming cost V 7 bases and J 3 bases; bases outside gene matches: 6. The CDR3 bases are TGTGCCAGCACTTTCGGGGACAGGGACACTGAAGCTTTCTTT. It encodes CASTFGDRDTEAFF.

This chain connects TRBV10-3 to TRBJ2-2; 11 nucleotides align to TRBD2. The CDR3 runs 17 residues. In germline, CDR1 is ENHRY, CDR2 SYGVKD. The trim removed 3 bases at V and 5 bases at J, leaving 8 bases unmatched. This CDR3 is CAISELATSGITGELFF. CDR3 DNA: TGTGCCATCAGTGAATTGGCGACTAGCGGGATAACCGGGGAGCTGTTTTTT.

This clonotype came up a few times. The chain uses TRBV20-1 and TRBJ2-1, with D possibly TRBD2 on 6 matching bases. Germline V gene lookup returns CDR1 DFQATT and CDR2 SNEGSKA (reference sequence). Between the trimmed V and J ends, which lost 6 bases and 4 bases, there was a span of 16 bases. The CDR3 has 14 amino acids. The CDR3 DNA sequence: TGCAGTGCCCTTGCTAGCGTAGCTTACAATGAGCAGTTCTTC. This translates into CSALASVAYNEQFF.

In its sample, this clonotype was seen a few times. The chain links TRBV14 to TRBJ1-2; tentatively, D is TRBD1 (6 bases). Germline-derived CDR1 and CDR2 are SGHDN and FVKESK. The CDR3 extends over 14 amino acids. The V and J ends lost 4 bases and 5 bases respectively, with 14 bases between them. In nucleotides, the CDR3 is TGTGCCAGCAGCCCACCGGGACACGGATATGGCTACACCTTC. It yields the protein CASSPPGHGYGYTF.

The chain couples TRBV28 to TRBJ2-7; no reliable D call. V lost 0 bases and J lost 3, with 6 bases in between. Per the germline V gene, CDR1 is MDHEN and CDR2 is SYDVKM. The CDR3 runs to 13 residues. This CDR3 is CASSLWACYEQYF. As DNA, the CDR3 is TGTGCCAGCAGTTTATGGGCCTGCTACGAGCAGTACTTC.

CDR3 bases: TGTGCTAGTGGTTTATTTGGGACAGCGCGTTACTATGGCTACACCTTC. Translating gives CASGLFGTARYYGYTF. The rearrangement uses TRBV12-5 and TRBJ1-2, with 7 nucleotides matching TRBD1. With V trimmed by 3 bases and J by 3 bases, 10 bases remained unmatched. CDR1 and CDR2 (germline): LGHNT, FRNRAP. This CDR3 region has 16 residues.

As regards this clonotype: It may be a read error: a sequence one base away is much more abundant. The V and J genes are TRBV9 and TRBJ2-3; no reliable D call. CDR1 SGDLS and CDR2 YYNGEE come from the germline V gene. Trimming left V 0 bases short and J 2 bases short, with 4 bases between. This CDR3 spans 13 amino acids. In DNA form, the CDR3 reads TGTGCCAGCAGCGTAGTCAACACAGATACGCAGTATTTT. Its translation is CASSVVNTDTQYF.

The chain carries TRBV3-1 and TRBJ1-2; no clear D. CDR1 is LGHDT and CDR2 is YNNKEL in the germline V gene (reference sequence). Between the trimmed V and J ends, which lost 0 bases and 8 bases, there was a span of 10 bases. The CDR3 is 13 amino acids. The CDR3 protein is CASSQDGVGGYTF. The CDR3 nucleotides are TGTGCCAGCAGCCAAGATGGAGTTGGCGGCTACACCTTC.

Only one count was recorded for this clonotype. The genes are TRBV7-9 and TRBJ2-5, with TRBD2 identical over 7 bases. From germline, CDR1 is SEHNR and CDR2 FQNEAQ (reference sequence). V lost 5 bases to trimming and J lost 11 bases; unmatched junction nucleotides: 8. CDR3 length equals 12 residues. The CDR3 DNA sequence: TGTGCCAGCAGCGTACTAGCGAATGAGCAGTACTTC. Protein sequence: CASSVLANEQYF.

This clonotype has a handful of counts. The gene calls are TRBV6-4 and TRBJ2-1, with 8 bases that match TRBD2. Germline V gene sequence: CDR1 MRHNA, CDR2 SNTAGT. J gave up 8 bases and V 4 bases, and 7 bases lay outside the gene matches. This CDR3 spans 14 amino acids. CDR3 nucleotide sequence: TGTGCCAGCAGTGGCCAGCGGGAGCTCGATGAGCAGTTCTTC. The encoded protein is CASSGQRELDEQFF.

The J gene is TRBJ2-5, the V gene TRBV29-1; 7 positions agree with TRBD1. This CDR3 spans 14 amino acids. The V and J ends lost 0 bases and 11 bases, in that order; junction bases with no gene match: 12. Germline CDR1 is SQVTM and CDR2 is ANQGSEA. The CDR3 loop reads CSVEDWDRPNEQYF. CDR3 DNA: TGCAGCGTTGAAGATTGGGACAGACCCAATGAGCAGTACTTC.

This rearrangement joins TRBV4-1 to TRBJ2-5; TRBD2 agrees at 8 bases. Germline values: CDR1 MGHRA, CDR2 YSYEKL. The V gene end was trimmed by 1 base and the J gene end by 6 bases; junction bases not matched to a gene: 4. This CDR3 is 14 amino acids long. Here the CDR3 reads CASSQALAAKTQYF. In DNA form, the CDR3 reads TGCGCCAGCAGCCAAGCACTAGCGGCAAAGACCCAGTACTTC.

The chain combines TRBV12-3 or TRBV12-4 with TRBJ1-3; possibly TRBD1 for D (6 bases). The length of the CDR3 is 18 residues. The V end lost 0 bases, the J end lost 0 bases, and 15 bases lay between the germline ends. In DNA form, the CDR3 reads TGTGCCAGCAGTTTAGCGCTACAGGGAGGCTACTCTGGAAACACCATATATTTT. Its translation is CASSLALQGGYSGNTIYF.

This clonotype was picked up a small number of times. V and J are TRBV7-2 and TRBJ1-5; D not resolved. Germline V gene lookup returns CDR1 SGHTA and CDR2 FQGNSA. V shed 2 bases and J shed 1 base, with 15 bases lying between them. CDR3 length equals 17 residues. The CDR3 region has the DNA TGTGCCAGCAGCTTATCCGGACGGTCGATAAGCAATCAGCCCCAGCATTTT. Residues: CASSLSGRSISNQPQHF. Full variable domain (outside the CDR3, taken from reference TRBV7-2 and TRBJ1-5): GAGVSQSPSNKVTEKGKDVELRCDPISGHTALYWYRQSLGQGLEFLIYFQGNSAPDKSGLPSDRFSAERTGGSVSTLTIQRTQQEDSAVYLCASSLSGRSISNQPQHFGDGTRLSIL.

The chain recombines TRBV27 with TRBJ2-7; maybe TRBD2 (7 bases). This CDR3 contains 14 residues. Germline CDR1 and CDR2: MNHEY and SMNVEV (reference sequence). V dropped 8 bases and J dropped 7 bases, with 21 bases sitting between them. As DNA, the CDR3 is TGTGCCAGCCAACAGTTCGGGGGGCAGGGTGAGCAGTACTTC. This codes for CASQQFGGQGEQYF.

The chain joins TRBV20-1 to TRBJ2-1, with a possible D match to TRBD2 (6 bases). Trimming took off 5 bases at V and 5 bases at J, with 19 bases between the two ends. The CDR3 spans 15 residues. In germline, CDR1 is DFQATT, CDR2 SNEGSKA (reference sequence). CDR3 loop: CSAVHVWGVNNEQFF. The CDR3 nucleotides read TGCAGTGCTGTCCATGTGTGGGGGGTCAACAATGAGCAGTTCTTC.

Comments on this clonotype: A clone one base away is much larger, so this may be a read error. The V call is TRBV10-3, the J call TRBJ2-3; possible D gene TRBD1, 5 bases. Germline CDR1 reads ENHRY; CDR2 reads SYGVKD. Deletions cut 0 bases from V and 0 bases from J, with 19 bases between. This CDR3 is 19 amino acids long. CDR3 sequence reads: CAISESGPGDPTSTDTQYF. CDR3 bases: TGTGCCATCAGTGAGTCGGGGCCAGGAGACCCCACTAGCACAGATACGCAGTATTTT.

V usage is TRBV29-1 and J usage is TRBJ1-1, with D perhaps matching TRBD1 (6 bases). Germline V gives CDR1 SQVTM, CDR2 ANQGSEA. This CDR3 has 14 amino acids. V lost 0 bases to trimming and J lost 9 bases, with 17 bases between them. DNA for the CDR3: TGCAGCGTTGAAGATCTTCTGCAGGGGATAAAAGCTTTCTTT. Residues: CSVEDLLQGIKAFF. Filled out from reference TRBV29-1 and TRBJ1-1, the complete variable domain reads SAVISQKPSRDICQRGTSLTIQCQVDSQVTMMFWYRQQPGQSLTLIATANQGSEATYESGFVIDKFPISRPNLTFSTLTVSNMSPEDSSIYLCSVEDLLQGIKAFFGQGTRLTVV.

This clonotype was seen a few times. The chain couples TRBV6-1 to TRBJ2-6; no clear D. The V gene's germline CDR1 is MNHNS and CDR2 SASEGT. V was trimmed by 0 bases and J by 4 bases, leaving 13 bases between them. CDR3 length equals 17 residues. CDR3 residues: CASSEALKRSGANVLTF. For the CDR3, the DNA is TGTGCCAGCAGTGAAGCGTTGAAACGGTCCGGGGCCAACGTCCTGACTTTC.

This clonotype was counted ten times or more. The chain combines TRBV6-1 with TRBJ1-5; a weak D match, TRBD1 (6 bases). Trimming removed 2 bases at V and 1 base at J, with 6 bases between. CDR3 length equals 14 residues. Germline assignment: CDR1 MNHNS and CDR2 SASEGT. Written as DNA, the CDR3 is TGTGCCAGCAGTGAACAGGGGAGCAATCAGCCCCAGCATTTT. It specifies CASSEQGSNQPQHF.

This clonotype was counted only a few times. The chain uses TRBV7-9 and TRBJ2-1, with 9 bases lining up with TRBD2. The J call may be mistaken, given a closer DNA end match to TRBJ2-7. Germline CDR1 reads SEHNR; CDR2 reads FQNEAQ (reference sequence). The CDR3 is 16 amino acids. Here the CDR3 reads CASGGSGRSSYNEQYF. CDR3 coding DNA: TGTGCCAGCGGAGGTAGCGGGAGAAGCTCCTACAATGAGCAGTACTTC.

The genes are TRBV20-1 and TRBJ2-2, with D unclear. V was trimmed by 2 bases and J by 1 base, leaving 8 bases between them. There are 14 residues in the CDR3. The germline gives CDR1 DFQATT, CDR2 SNEGSKA (reference sequence). As DNA, the CDR3 is TGCAGTGCTAGACCCACCTTGAACACCGGGGAGCTGTTTTTT. The encoded protein is CSARPTLNTGELFF.

This clonotype has a handful of counts. The CDR3 protein is CASSLPVGGHSFHEQFF. The CDR3 coding sequence is TGTGCCAGCAGCTTACCCGTGGGGGGGCACAGTTTCCATGAGCAGTTCTTC. This chain connects TRBV11-2 to TRBJ2-1; TRBD2 might be the D (7 bases). V lost 2 bases and J lost 8, with 22 bases in between. The CDR3 covers 17 residues. Germline V lookup: CDR1 SGHAT, CDR2 FQNNGV.

This clonotype was counted a few times. The chain joins TRBV20-1 to TRBJ2-1; 8 bases are shared with TRBD2. V dropped 2 bases and J dropped 1; count of bases not matched to a gene: 7. The CDR3 consists of 16 residues. From germline, CDR1 is DFQATT and CDR2 SNEGSKA (reference sequence). The DNA for the CDR3 is TGCAGTGCTAGACCCGTCATAGCGGGATCCTACAATGAGCAGTTCTTC. The encoded protein is CSARPVIAGSYNEQFF.

This clonotype was detected only once. This chain links TRBV7-9 with TRBJ2-2, with TRBD2 identical over 7 bases. CDR1 is SEHNR and CDR2 is FQNEAQ in the germline V gene (reference sequence). The CDR3 loop spans 20 amino acids. The trim removed 1 base at V and 4 bases at J, leaving 18 bases unmatched. CDR3 residues: CASSLGVMGREYTSTGELFF. The CDR3 bases are TGTGCCAGCAGCTTAGGAGTGATGGGGCGGGAGTATACGAGCACCGGGGAGCTGTTTTTT.

The chain combines TRBV2 with TRBJ2-1, with 7 bases lining up with TRBD2. V was clipped by 6 bases and J by 11 bases; unmatched bases: 10. The CDR3 loop spans 13 amino acids. Germline values: CDR1 SNHLY, CDR2 FYNNEI. DNA of the CDR3: TGTGCCAGCAGGCCCGCGCCTAGCGGCAAGCAGTTCTTC. Translation: CASRPAPSGKQFF.

The gene calls are TRBV27 and TRBJ2-3; the D gene is possibly TRBD2 (5 bases). V lost 8 bases and J 0 bases, leaving 15 bases between the germline ends. Per the germline V gene, CDR1 is MNHEY and CDR2 is SMNVEV (reference sequence). The CDR3 contains 15 residues. The CDR3 region is CASRIRGISTDTQYF. DNA of the CDR3: TGTGCCAGCCGGATTCGGGGTATTAGCACAGATACGCAGTATTTT.

The DNA for the CDR3 is TGCAGTGCTAGAGATAAGGAGCGGTACGAGCAGTACTTC. This sequence encodes CSARDKERYEQYF. The gene calls are TRBV20-1 and TRBJ2-7; a weak D match, TRBD2 (5 bases). CDR1 and CDR2 (germline): DFQATT, SNEGSKA (reference sequence). V was clipped by 0 bases and J by 4 bases, with 10 bases between them. CDR3 length: 13 residues.

The CDR3 loop reads CASRPPGAYEQYF. The CDR3 bases are TGTGCCAGCAGACCCCCAGGGGCCTACGAGCAGTACTTC. The rearrangement uses TRBV12-3 or TRBV12-4 and TRBJ2-7; possible D gene TRBD1, 6 bases. The CDR3 runs to 13 residues. V was trimmed by 6 bases and J by 2 bases, leaving 11 bases between them.

The gene calls are TRBV11-2 and TRBJ1-1; TRBD1 agrees at 7 bases. The J segment lost 4 bases and the V segment lost 5 bases, leaving 10 bases of the junction unmatched. Germline loops: CDR1 SGHAT, CDR2 FQNNGV. The CDR3 extends over 15 amino acids. CDR3 region: CASSQLQGRGTEAFF. DNA for the CDR3: TGTGCCAGCAGCCAATTACAGGGGAGGGGCACTGAAGCTTTCTTT.